The 13 T cell receptor beta chains in this list originate from one sample, sequenced in a study of siplizumab effects on memory and regulatory T cells. Profiled with immunoSEQ multiplex PCR; TCRdb holds only in-frame clones, not every one. The data contain about 63,000 clones, over 80% of them singletons. The sample comprised memory CD4+ T cells sorted from blood. The receptors were gathered from a human donor in good health.

The chain has TRBV2 and TRBJ2-2; no clear D. Germline assignment: CDR1 SNHLY and CDR2 FYNNEI. The CDR3 covers 13 residues. V lost 5 bases, J lost 7 bases, and 11 bases lay in between. CDR3 in DNA: TGTGCCAGCAGTTCGACAATGGTCGGGGAGCTGTTTTTT. Protein sequence: CASSSTMVGELFF. Supplemented by reference TRBV2 and TRBJ2-2, the full variable domain reads EPEVTQTPSHQVTQMGQEVILRCVPISNHLYFYWYRQILGQKVEFLVSFYNNEISEKSEIFDDQFSVERPDGSNFTLKIRSTKLEDSAMYFCASSSTMVGELFFGEGSRLTVL.

This rearrangement joins TRBV5-1 to TRBJ1-6; TRBD1 aligns across 8 bases. Germline V gene data show CDR1 as SGHRS and CDR2 as YFSETQ. The junction had 2 bases not matched to a gene; V was cut back by 4 bases and J by 5 bases. The CDR3 has 14 amino acids. CDR3 sequence reads: CASSLQGDNSPLHF. The DNA for the CDR3 is TGCGCCAGCAGCCTACAGGGGGATAATTCACCCCTCCACTTT.

J is TRBJ2-3 and V is TRBV6-1; unclear D gene. The germline V gene has CDR1 MNHNS and CDR2 SASEGT. Trimming removed 1 base from V and 2 bases from J, with 10 bases in between. The length of the CDR3 is 15 residues. The CDR3 DNA sequence: TGTGCCAGCAGTGAAGGCAATTTTTACACAGATACGCAGTATTTT. This sequence encodes CASSEGNFYTDTQYF.

V is TRBV7-3 and J is TRBJ2-5; D uncertain. This CDR3 spans 13 amino acids. Between the trimmed V and J ends, which lost 2 bases and 3 bases, there was a span of 7 bases. Germline-derived CDR1 and CDR2 are SGHTA and FQGTGA. CDR3 sequence reads: CASSLGAEETQYF. DNA for the CDR3: TGTGCCAGCAGCTTAGGAGCCGAAGAGACCCAGTACTTC.

This rearrangement joins TRBV23-1 to TRBJ2-1; D not resolved. TRBV23-1 is an ORF, and what it does is uncertain. The CDR3 extends over 13 amino acids. The ends were cut back, 4 bases at V and 9 bases at J, with 13 bases in the middle. The CDR3: CASSPPKAIEQFF. CDR3 nucleotides: TGCGCCAGCAGTCCCCCAAAGGCAATTGAGCAGTTCTTC.

The chain combines TRBV7-9 with TRBJ1-5, with 8 positions matching TRBD1. The CDR3 is 15 residues long. Germline V CDR1 and CDR2: SEHNR, FQNEAQ (reference sequence). With 5 bases clipped from V and 2 bases from J, the junction kept 5 bases outside the gene matches. The CDR3, as DNA: TGTGCCAGCAGCCCCGACAGGGGTGGCAATCAGCCCCAGCATTTT. Residues: CASSPDRGGNQPQHF. Combining the CDR3 with reference TRBV7-9 and TRBJ1-5 gives the whole variable domain DTGVSQNPRHKITKRGQNVTFRCDPISEHNRLYWYRQTLGQGPEFLTYFQNEAQLEKSRLLSDRFSAERPKGSFSTLEIQRTEQGDSAMYLCASSPDRGGNQPQHFGDGTRLSIL.

The chain has TRBV5-1 and TRBJ1-6, with 7 bases lining up with TRBD1. CDR1 and CDR2 from the germline V gene are SGHRS and YFSETQ. Losses at the gene ends were 0 bases for V and 10 bases for J; bases not matched to a gene: 7. The CDR3 has 15 residues. The CDR3: CASSLGDSKGSPLHF. CDR3 bases: TGCGCCAGCAGCTTGGGGGACAGTAAGGGATCACCCCTCCACTTT.

The genes are TRBV7-2 and TRBJ2-2, with a possible D match to TRBD2 (5 bases). V lost 0 bases to trimming and J lost 5 bases, with 10 bases between them. Germline loops: CDR1 SGHTA, CDR2 FQGNSA. This CDR3 is 15 amino acids long. The CDR3, as DNA: TGTGCCAGCAGCTTAGCACCTCAGCGGACCGGGGAGCTGTTTTTT. Translated: CASSLAPQRTGELFF.

The chain employs TRBV6-6 and TRBJ1-2, with D uncertain. The CDR3 contains 14 residues. CDR1 and CDR2 (germline): MNHNY, SVGAGI (reference sequence). V was trimmed by 6 bases and J by 5 bases, leaving 16 bases between them. The DNA of the CDR3 is TGTGCCAGCAGAACGATCCACCCGCCTTATGGCTACACCTTC. It yields the protein CASRTIHPPYGYTF.

This clone has more than one count but fewer than ten. The CDR3 here is CSATENTEAFF. CDR3 DNA sequence: TGCAGTGCTACAGAGAACACTGAAGCTTTCTTT. This chain uses TRBV20-1 with TRBJ1-1, with no clear D. This CDR3 is built from 11 residues. Germline-derived CDR1 and CDR2 are DFQATT and SNEGSKA (reference sequence). Trimming took 4 bases from V and 1 from J, leaving 4 bases between them.

This clone appeared a few times. The chain employs TRBV10-3 and TRBJ1-6; D is unresolved. Germline V gene lookup returns CDR1 ENHRY and CDR2 SYGVKD. V lost 1 base and J 7 bases, leaving 5 bases between the germline ends. The CDR3 is 13 residues long. DNA of the CDR3: TGTGCCATCAGTGAGTACCCCAATTCACCCCTCCACTTT. It codes for CAISEYPNSPLHF.

This clone turned up a few times. This chain connects TRBV6-5 to TRBJ2-3; TRBD1 aligns across 10 bases. J gave up 5 bases and V 0 bases, and 5 bases lay outside the gene matches. Germline V gives CDR1 MNHEY, CDR2 SVGAGI. This CDR3 contains 16 residues. The CDR3, as DNA: TGTGCCAGCAGTTACTCCGGACAGGGGGTTGGAGATACGCAGTATTTT. Encoded protein: CASSYSGQGVGDTQYF.

Here the CDR3 reads CASSFQREGDTQYF. CDR3 nucleotide sequence: TGTGCCAGCAGCTTCCAGCGGGAGGGAGATACGCAGTATTTT. The chain carries TRBV7-9 and TRBJ2-3; 10 bases align to TRBD2. Trimming removed 3 bases from V and 5 bases from J; junction bases left unmatched: 2. CDR1 is SEHNR, CDR2 FQNEAQ, per germline (reference sequence). This CDR3 comprises 14 residues.